One sample yielded the 16 T cell receptor beta chains listed below, sequenced in a study of response to subunit inactivated influenza vaccine. MiXCR was run by TCRdb on the RT-PCR reads, yielding one entry per CDR3 protein. The sample has roughly 780,000 distinct CDR3 sequences, roughly 20% seen once. Source: PBMCs from blood, taken 5 to 6 days after vaccination. The receptor set was obtained from a man aged 50 or older who received an inactivated influenza vaccine.

The rearrangement uses TRBV7-9 and TRBJ2-1, with TRBD2 identical over 11 bases. The CDR3 consists of 14 residues. Germline values: CDR1 SEHNR, CDR2 FQNEAQ (reference sequence). Unmatched junction bases numbered 5, after V lost 7 bases and J lost 6 bases. The CDR3 loop reads CASTLTSGSNEQFF. Written as DNA, the CDR3 is TGTGCCAGCACCCTTACTAGCGGGAGCAATGAGCAGTTCTTC.

The chain uses TRBV28 and TRBJ1-4; D is unclear. V was clipped by 6 bases and J by 5 bases, with 28 bases between them. Per the germline V gene, CDR1 is MDHEN and CDR2 is SYDVKM. The CDR3 has 19 residues. The CDR3 region is CASRVTTNPNIVTNEKLFF. Written as DNA, the CDR3 is TGTGCCAGCAGAGTAACAACAAACCCGAACATTGTCACGAATGAAAAACTGTTTTTT. The full variable domain, completed using reference TRBV28 and TRBJ1-4, is DVKVTQSSRYLVKRTGEKVFLECVQDMDHENMFWYRQDPGLGLRLIYFSYDVKMKEKGDIPEGYSVSREKKERFSLILESASTNQTSMYLCASRVTTNPNIVTNEKLFFGSGTQLSVL.

The CDR3 spells CSAPGQGAREQFF. The CDR3 nucleotides read TGCAGTGCCCCGGGACAGGGGGCCCGTGAGCAGTTCTTC. The chain couples TRBV20-1 to TRBJ2-1; TRBD1 aligns across 12 bases. The CDR3 is 13 amino acids. J gave up 9 bases and V 6 bases, and 6 bases lay outside the gene matches. Germline loops: CDR1 DFQATT, CDR2 SNEGSKA (reference sequence).

This clonotype was counted a few times. This rearrangement joins TRBV4-3 to TRBJ2-4; D is possibly TRBD1 (5 bases). Trimming stripped 0 bases from V and 8 bases from J, with 17 bases between. The germline CDR1 and CDR2 sequences are LGHNA and YSLEER. CDR3 length equals 16 residues. The CDR3 sequence: CASSQDLTGKAHIQYF. The CDR3 coding sequence is TGCGCCAGCAGCCAAGATCTAACAGGAAAAGCACACATTCAGTACTTC.

V gene TRBV20-1 combines with J gene TRBJ2-7; the D gene is possibly TRBD1 (6 bases). CDR1 and CDR2 (germline): DFQATT, SNEGSKA (reference sequence). The V end was cut by 2 bases, the J end by 5 bases, with 10 bases between. The CDR3 is made up of 12 amino acids. CDR3 sequence reads: CSARYRVHEQYF. In DNA, the CDR3 is TGCAGTGCTAGATACAGGGTCCACGAGCAGTACTTC.

In this sample, this clonotype turned up a few times. The chain is built from TRBV6-5 and TRBJ2-5; D is tentatively TRBD1 or TRBD2 (5 bases each). The CDR3 contains 15 residues. Germline V gene sequence: CDR1 MNHEY, CDR2 SVGAGI. V was cut by 0 bases and J by 1 base, with 9 bases left in between. CDR3 DNA: TGTGCCAGCAGTTACTCGAACGGGGCCCAAGAGACCCAGTACTTC. It translates to CASSYSNGAQETQYF.

A few counts support this clonotype. The chain has TRBV10-2 and TRBJ2-3; no clear D. The ends were cut back, 1 base at V and 1 base at J, with 6 bases in the middle. Looked up from germline, CDR1 is WSHSY and CDR2 is SAAADI. The CDR3 extends over 14 amino acids. DNA for the CDR3: TGCGCCAGCAGTGAGTTGATCCGCACAGATACGCAGTATTTT. Protein sequence: CASSELIRTDTQYF.

This clonotype was detected only a few times. In DNA, the CDR3 is TGTGCCATGGGCACCGGGCTCCTCTGCCCGCAGTACTTC. Translating gives CAMGTGLLCPQYF. V gene TRBV5-2 combines with J gene TRBJ2-7; the D call TRBD2 from the table was never checked on the DNA. TRBV5-2 is a known pseudogene. The CDR3 contains 13 residues.

The chain joins TRBV7-2 to TRBJ2-2; unclear D gene. V was clipped by 3 bases and J by 5 bases, with 10 bases between them. This CDR3 has 14 residues. Germline assignment: CDR1 SGHTA and CDR2 FQGNSA. The CDR3 protein is CASSFLLHTGELFF. As DNA, the CDR3 is TGTGCCAGCAGCTTCCTTCTACATACCGGGGAGCTGTTTTTT. Using reference TRBV7-2 and TRBJ2-2 for the parts outside the CDR3, the full variable domain is GAGVSQSPSNKVTEKGKDVELRCDPISGHTALYWYRQSLGQGLEFLIYFQGNSAPDKSGLPSDRFSAERTGGSVSTLTIQRTQQEDSAVYLCASSFLLHTGELFFGEGSRLTVL.

This clonotype was found a few times. The chain combines TRBV12-3 or TRBV12-4 with TRBJ1-4; D not certain. The V end was cut by 4 bases, the J end by 4 bases, with 10 bases between. CDR3 length: 14 amino acids. The CDR3 loop reads CASSSIGSNEKLFF. The CDR3 bases are TGTGCCAGCAGTTCGATCGGGAGTAATGAAAAACTGTTTTTT.

The V and J genes are TRBV20-1 and TRBJ1-2; D is uncertain. With 0 bases removed from V and 0 bases from J, the gap between germline ends came to 11 bases. Germline V lookup: CDR1 DFQATT, CDR2 SNEGSKA (reference sequence). The CDR3 loop spans 15 amino acids. The CDR3 DNA reads as TGCAGTGCTAGAGATCTGCTGGGGTCTAACTATGGCTACACCTTC. Translation: CSARDLLGSNYGYTF.

The chain recombines TRBV7-6 with TRBJ2-1, with TRBD2 matching 13 bases. J lost 8 bases, V lost 6 bases, and 13 bases had no gene match. CDR1 is SGHVS and CDR2 is FNYEAQ in the germline V gene. This CDR3 region has 17 residues. Here the CDR3 reads CASSRKPTSGGWDEQFF. The CDR3 nucleotides are TGTGCCAGCAGTCGAAAGCCGACTAGCGGGGGGTGGGATGAGCAGTTCTTC.

CDR3 nucleotides: TGTGCCAGCAGTGCGGGATCTCCTGGCCCAGGCTACACCTTC. Protein product: CASSAGSPGPGYTF. V usage is TRBV6-1 and J usage is TRBJ1-2; D not certain. Trimming took off 4 bases at V and 8 bases at J, with 17 bases between the two ends. The CDR3 extends over 14 amino acids. In germline, CDR1 is MNHNS, CDR2 SASEGT.

This rearrangement joins TRBV6-1 to TRBJ2-7; 8 nucleotides agree with TRBD1. V was clipped by 7 bases and J by 6 bases; unmatched bases: 11. The germline V gene encodes CDR1 MNHNS and CDR2 SASEGT. The CDR3 extends over 14 amino acids. CDR3 amino acids: CASKTTGASGEQYF. The CDR3 nucleotides read TGTGCCAGCAAGACGACAGGGGCTTCAGGCGAGCAGTACTTC.

This chain joins TRBV6-2 or TRBV6-3 and TRBJ2-7; TRBD1 is a possible D gene (6 bases). Per germline, CDR1 MNHEY and CDR2 SVGEGT. V lost 6 bases and J lost 1, with 13 bases in between. This CDR3 contains 14 residues. CDR3 sequence (DNA): TGTGCCAGCAGACCGCGACAGGTATCCTACGAGCAGTACTTC. It specifies CASRPRQVSYEQYF.

There are a few counts of this clonotype. The V and J genes are TRBV7-2 and TRBJ2-1, with 7 bases identical to TRBD2. V lost 7 bases, J lost 5 bases, and 5 bases stayed unmatched. CDR1 is SGHTA and CDR2 is FQGNSA in the germline V gene. CDR3 size: 13 residues. The CDR3 loop reads CASIRGGDNEQFF. The CDR3 DNA is TGTGCCAGCATAAGGGGAGGGGACAATGAGCAGTTCTTC.